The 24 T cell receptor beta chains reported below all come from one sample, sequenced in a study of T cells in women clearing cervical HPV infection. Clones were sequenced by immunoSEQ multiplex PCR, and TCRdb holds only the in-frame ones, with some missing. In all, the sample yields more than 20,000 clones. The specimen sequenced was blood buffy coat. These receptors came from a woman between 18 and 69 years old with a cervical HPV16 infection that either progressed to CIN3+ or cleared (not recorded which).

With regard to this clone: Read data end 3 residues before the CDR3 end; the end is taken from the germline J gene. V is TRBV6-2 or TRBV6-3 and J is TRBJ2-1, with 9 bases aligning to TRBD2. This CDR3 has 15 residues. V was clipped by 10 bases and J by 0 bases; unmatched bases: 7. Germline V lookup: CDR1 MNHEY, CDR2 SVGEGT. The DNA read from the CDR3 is TGTGCCAAATCACCGGGACTAGCCTCCTACAATGAG. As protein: CAKSPGLASYNE. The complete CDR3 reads CAKSPGLASYNEQFF.

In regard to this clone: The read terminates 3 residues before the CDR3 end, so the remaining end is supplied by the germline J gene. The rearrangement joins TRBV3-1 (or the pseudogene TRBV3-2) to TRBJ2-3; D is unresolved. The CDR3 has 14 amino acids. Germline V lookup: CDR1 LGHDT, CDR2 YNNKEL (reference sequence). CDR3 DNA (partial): TGTGCCAGCAGCCAATTTCTATCGCAAGAGACG. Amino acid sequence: CASSQFLSQET. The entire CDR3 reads CASSQFLSQETQYF.

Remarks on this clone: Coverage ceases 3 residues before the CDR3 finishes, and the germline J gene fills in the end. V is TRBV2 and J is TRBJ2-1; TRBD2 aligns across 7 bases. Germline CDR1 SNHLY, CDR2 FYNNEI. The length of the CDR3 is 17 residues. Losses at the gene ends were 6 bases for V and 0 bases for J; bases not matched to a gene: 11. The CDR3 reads CASSRRGTILSYNEQFF. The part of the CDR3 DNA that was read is TGTGCCAGCAGCAGACGCGGGACTATACTCTCCTACAATGAG.

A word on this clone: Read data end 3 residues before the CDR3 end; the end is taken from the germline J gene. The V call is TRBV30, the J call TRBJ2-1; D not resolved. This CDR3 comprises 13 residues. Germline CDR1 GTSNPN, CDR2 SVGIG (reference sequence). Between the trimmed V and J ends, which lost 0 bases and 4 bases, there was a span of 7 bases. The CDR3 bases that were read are TGTGCCTGGAGTGTAACCAGTTACAATGAG. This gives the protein CAWSVTSYNE. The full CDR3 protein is CAWSVTSYNEQFF.

The CDR3 is CASSSTSGRSIEQYF. The sequenced part of the CDR3 DNA is TGTGCCAGCAGCTCTACTAGCGGGAGGAGTATCGAG. This chain uses TRBV7-9 with TRBJ2-7, with TRBD2 identical over 12 bases. The DNA ends 3 residues before the CDR3 does, and the rest of the CDR3 is filled in from the germline J gene. Germline CDR1 reads SEHNR; CDR2 reads FQNEAQ (reference sequence). This CDR3 is built from 15 residues. V was pared by 4 bases and J by 6 bases, with 7 bases of the junction left unmatched.

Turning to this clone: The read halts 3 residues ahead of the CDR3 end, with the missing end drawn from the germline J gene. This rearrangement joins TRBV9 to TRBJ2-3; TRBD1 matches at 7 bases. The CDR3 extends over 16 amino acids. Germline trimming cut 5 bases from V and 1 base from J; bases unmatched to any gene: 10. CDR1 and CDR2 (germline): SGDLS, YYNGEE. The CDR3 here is CASSYHWDSRTDTQYF. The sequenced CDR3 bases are TGTGCCAGCAGTTACCATTGGGACAGTCGCACAGATACG.

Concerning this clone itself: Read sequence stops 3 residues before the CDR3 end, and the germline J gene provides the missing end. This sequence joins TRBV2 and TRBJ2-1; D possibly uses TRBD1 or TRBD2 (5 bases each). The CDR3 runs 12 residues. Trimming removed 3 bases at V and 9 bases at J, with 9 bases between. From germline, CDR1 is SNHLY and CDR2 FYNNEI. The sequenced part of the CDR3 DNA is TGTGCCAGCAGTGACTCAGGGAGTGAG. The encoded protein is CASSDSGSE. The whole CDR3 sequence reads CASSDSGSEQFF.

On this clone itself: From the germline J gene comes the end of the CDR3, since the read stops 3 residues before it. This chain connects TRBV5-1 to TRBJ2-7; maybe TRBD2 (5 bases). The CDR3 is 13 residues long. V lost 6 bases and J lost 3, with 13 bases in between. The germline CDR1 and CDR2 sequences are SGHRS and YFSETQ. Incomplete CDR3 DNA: TGCGCCAGCAACCTCCGGGGTGACTACGAG. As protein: CASNLRGDYE. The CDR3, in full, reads CASNLRGDYEQYF.

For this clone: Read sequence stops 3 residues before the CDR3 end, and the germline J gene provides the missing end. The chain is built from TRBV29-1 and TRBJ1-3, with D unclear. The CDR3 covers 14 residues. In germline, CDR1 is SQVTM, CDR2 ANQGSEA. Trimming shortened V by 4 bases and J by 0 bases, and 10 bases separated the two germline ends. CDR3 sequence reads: CSVGVAGSGNTIYF. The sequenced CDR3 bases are TGCAGCGTTGGGGTAGCGGGCTCTGGAAACACC. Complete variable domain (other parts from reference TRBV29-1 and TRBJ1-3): SAVISQKPSRDICQRGTSLTIQCQVDSQVTMMFWYRQQPGQSLTLIATANQGSEATYESGFVIDKFPISRPNLTFSTLTVSNMSPEDSSIYLCSVGVAGSGNTIYFGEGSWLTVV.

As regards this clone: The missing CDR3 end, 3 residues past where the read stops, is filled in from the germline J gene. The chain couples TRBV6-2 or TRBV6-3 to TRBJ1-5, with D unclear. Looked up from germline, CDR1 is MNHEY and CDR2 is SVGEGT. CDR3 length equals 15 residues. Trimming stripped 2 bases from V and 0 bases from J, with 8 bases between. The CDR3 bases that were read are TGTGCCAGCAGTTACGACTCATATAGCAATCAGCCC. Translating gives CASSYDSYSNQP. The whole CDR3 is CASSYDSYSNQPQHF.

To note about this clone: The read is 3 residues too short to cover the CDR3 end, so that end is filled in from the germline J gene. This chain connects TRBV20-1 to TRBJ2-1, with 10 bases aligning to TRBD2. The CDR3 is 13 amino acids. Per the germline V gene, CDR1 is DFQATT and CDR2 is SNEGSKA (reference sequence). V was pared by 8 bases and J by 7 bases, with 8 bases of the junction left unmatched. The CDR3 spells CSQRGGLRNEQFF. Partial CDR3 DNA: TGCAGTCAGCGGGGGGGTTTGAGGAATGAG.

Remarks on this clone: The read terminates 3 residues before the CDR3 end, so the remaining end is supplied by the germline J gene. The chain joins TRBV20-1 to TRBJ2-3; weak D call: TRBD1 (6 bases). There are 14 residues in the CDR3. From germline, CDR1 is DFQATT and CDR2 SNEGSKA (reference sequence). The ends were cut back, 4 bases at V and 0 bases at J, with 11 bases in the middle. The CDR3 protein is CSATGQPSTDTQYF. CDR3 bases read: TGCAGTGCTACAGGACAGCCAAGCACAGATACG.

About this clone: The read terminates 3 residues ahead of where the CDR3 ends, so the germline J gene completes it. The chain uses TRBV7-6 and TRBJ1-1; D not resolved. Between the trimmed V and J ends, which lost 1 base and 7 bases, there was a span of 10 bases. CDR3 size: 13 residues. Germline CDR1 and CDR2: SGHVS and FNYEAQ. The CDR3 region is CASSLDLKGEAFF. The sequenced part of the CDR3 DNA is TGTGCCAGCAGCTTAGATCTAAAGGGTGAA.

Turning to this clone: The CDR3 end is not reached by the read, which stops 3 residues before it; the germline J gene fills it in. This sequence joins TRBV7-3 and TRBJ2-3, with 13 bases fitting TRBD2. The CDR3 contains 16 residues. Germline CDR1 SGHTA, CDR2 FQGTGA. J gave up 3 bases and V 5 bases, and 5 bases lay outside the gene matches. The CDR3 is CASSLTSGGGTDTQYF. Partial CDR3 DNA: TGTGCCAGCAGCCTTACTAGCGGGGGGGGTACAGATACG.

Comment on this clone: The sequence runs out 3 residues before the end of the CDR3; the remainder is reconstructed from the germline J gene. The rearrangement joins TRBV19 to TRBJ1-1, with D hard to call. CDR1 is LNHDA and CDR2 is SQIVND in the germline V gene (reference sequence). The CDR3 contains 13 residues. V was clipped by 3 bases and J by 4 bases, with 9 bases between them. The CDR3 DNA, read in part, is TGTGCCAGTAGTATGCAGAAGAGCACTGAA. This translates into CASSMQKSTE. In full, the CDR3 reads CASSMQKSTEAFF.

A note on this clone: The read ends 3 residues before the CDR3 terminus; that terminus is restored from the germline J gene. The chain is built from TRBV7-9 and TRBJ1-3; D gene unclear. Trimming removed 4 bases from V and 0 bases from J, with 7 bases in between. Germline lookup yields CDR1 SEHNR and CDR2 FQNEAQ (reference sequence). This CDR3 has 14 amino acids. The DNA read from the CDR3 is TGTGCCAGCAGCTCCCCAGGCTCTGGAAACACC. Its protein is CASSSPGSGNT. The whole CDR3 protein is CASSSPGSGNTIYF.

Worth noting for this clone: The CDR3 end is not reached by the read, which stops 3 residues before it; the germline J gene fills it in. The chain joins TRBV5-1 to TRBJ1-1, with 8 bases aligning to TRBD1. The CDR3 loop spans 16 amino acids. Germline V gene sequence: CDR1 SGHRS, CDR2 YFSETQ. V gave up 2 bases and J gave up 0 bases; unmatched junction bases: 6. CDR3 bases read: TGCGCCAGCAGCTTTTCAGGGGGCACGGTGAACACTGAA. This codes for CASSFSGGTVNTE. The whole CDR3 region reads CASSFSGGTVNTEAFF.

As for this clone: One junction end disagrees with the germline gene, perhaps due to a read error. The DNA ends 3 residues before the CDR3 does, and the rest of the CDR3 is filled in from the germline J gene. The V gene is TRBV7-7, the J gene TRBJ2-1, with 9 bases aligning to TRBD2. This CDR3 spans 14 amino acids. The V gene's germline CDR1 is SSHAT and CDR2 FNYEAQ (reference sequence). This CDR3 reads CASSFSGSADEQFF. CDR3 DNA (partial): TGTGCTAGCAGTTTTAGCGGGAGTGCGGATGAG.

The sequenced CDR3 bases are TGTGCCACCAGCAGAGATTACTCAGCGGAAACAGATACG. Its protein product is CATSRDYSAETDT. The whole CDR3 is CATSRDYSAETDTQYF. The V call is TRBV15, the J call TRBJ2-3; possible D gene TRBD2, 5 bases. The sequence runs out 3 residues before the end of the CDR3; the remainder is reconstructed from the germline J gene. Germline CDR1 LNHNV, CDR2 YYDKDF (reference sequence). V was clipped by 0 bases and J by 3 bases, with 13 bases between them. The CDR3 length is 16 residues.

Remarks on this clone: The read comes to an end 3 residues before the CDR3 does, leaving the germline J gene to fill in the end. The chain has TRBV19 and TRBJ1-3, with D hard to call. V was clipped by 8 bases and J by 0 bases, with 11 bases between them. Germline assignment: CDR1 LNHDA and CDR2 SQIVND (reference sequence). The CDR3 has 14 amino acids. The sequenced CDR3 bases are TGTGCCAGTTCTGGACTGATCTCTGGAAACACC. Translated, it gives CASSGLISGNT. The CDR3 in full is CASSGLISGNTIYF. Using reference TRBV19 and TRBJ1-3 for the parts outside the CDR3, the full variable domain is DGGITQSPKYLFRKEGQNVTLSCEQNLNHDAMYWYRQDPGQGLRLIYYSQIVNDFQKGDIAEGYSVSREKKESFPLTVTSAQKNPTAFYLCASSGLISGNTIYFGEGSWLTVV.

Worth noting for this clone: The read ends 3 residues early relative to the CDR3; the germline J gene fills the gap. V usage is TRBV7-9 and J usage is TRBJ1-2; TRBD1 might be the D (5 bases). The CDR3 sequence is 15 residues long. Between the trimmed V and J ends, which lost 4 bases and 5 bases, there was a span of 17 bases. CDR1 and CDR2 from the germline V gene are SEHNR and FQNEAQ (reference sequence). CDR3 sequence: CASSSTMGGNYGYTF. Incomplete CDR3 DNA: TGTGCCAGCAGCTCCACTATGGGGGGGAATTATGGC.

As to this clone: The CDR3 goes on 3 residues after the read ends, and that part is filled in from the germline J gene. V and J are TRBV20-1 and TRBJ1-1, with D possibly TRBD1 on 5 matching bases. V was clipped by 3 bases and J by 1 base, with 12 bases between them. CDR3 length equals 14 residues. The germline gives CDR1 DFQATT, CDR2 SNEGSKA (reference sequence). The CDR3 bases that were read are TGCAGTGCTAGTAGACAGAAATGGAACACTGAA. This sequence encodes CSASRQKWNTE. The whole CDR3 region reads CSASRQKWNTEAFF.

The CDR3 bases that were read are TGTGCCAGTAGTGCCTTTCGGGGAGACAATCAGCCC. It yields the protein CASSAFRGDNQP. The complete CDR3 reads CASSAFRGDNQPQHF. J is TRBJ1-5 and V is TRBV19; no definite D call. The read terminates 3 residues ahead of where the CDR3 ends, so the germline J gene completes it. CDR1 LNHDA and CDR2 SQIVND come from the germline V gene (reference sequence). With 5 bases removed from V and 3 bases from J, the gap between germline ends came to 14 bases. CDR3 length: 15 residues.

The sequenced part of the CDR3 DNA is TGTGCCATCAGTGAAAATAGCCCCGTGGACACTGAA. Amino acids: CAISENSPVDTE. The full-length CDR3 reads as CAISENSPVDTEAFF. This chain uses TRBV10-3 with TRBJ1-1, with D unresolved. From the germline J gene comes the end of the CDR3, since the read stops 3 residues before it. The V end was cut by 3 bases, the J end by 3 bases, with 14 bases between. Germline V gives CDR1 ENHRY, CDR2 SYGVKD. CDR3 size: 15 residues.